This T cell receptor beta chain was obtained from a study of naive and memory T cell subsets. In this sample, this clonotype turned up a few times. Antigen: not known. Both TRBC1 and TRBC2 were covered by a beta constant-region primer of two equimolar oligonucleotides. Ligated cDNA was amplified by four rounds of PCR with nested alpha and beta constant-region primers and SP2. TCRdb reanalysed the UMI-ligation and nested PCR reads using MiXCR and keeps one entry per CDR3 protein. The table shows 150,000 or so distinct CDR3 sequences, with over 20% occurring only once. Trimming cost V 6 bases and J 2 bases, with 7 bases left between them. This CDR3 comprises 13 residues. Germline values: CDR1 MDHEN, CDR2 SYDVKM. Study findings and constraints: Possibly reflecting memory cells re-expressing CD45RA, a few larger clonotypes occurred in naive repertoires, especially CD8. Naive and memory subsets had different power law exponents for TCR abundance. No ground truth validated the naive and memory repertoire findings.

The material sequenced was naive CD4+ T cells from blood. The TCR sequence derives from a human donor in good health. The chain is built from TRBV28 and TRBJ2-2; no firm D call. In DNA, the CDR3 is TGTGCCAGCAGGGAGATCAACACCGGGGAGCTGTTTTTT. Amino acid sequence: CASREINTGELFF.